The clone carrying this T cell receptor beta chain showed up just a few times. The data stem from a study of T-cell memory formation after mild COVID-19. TCRdb processed the 5' RACE reads anew with MiXCR; each CDR3 protein has one entry. In the table there are some 190,000 distinct CDR3 sequences, approximately 16% of which are singletons. Input material: PBMCs or a T cell subset sorted from them (not recorded which). This TCR derives from an adult woman who had mild COVID-19 (a few samples of this study predate the infection). Cell type and time point are not known.

Here the CDR3 reads CATSDPRTAGGLDEQFF. CDR3 in DNA: TGTGCCACCAGTGATCCCCGGACAGCGGGAGGCCTGGATGAGCAGTTCTTC. V is TRBV24-1 and J is TRBJ2-1; 9 bases line up with TRBD2. The CDR3 runs to 17 residues. Germline V CDR1 and CDR2: KGHDR, SFDVKD. The ends lost 3 bases at V and 8 bases at J; junction bases unmatched: 13.